The 25 T cell receptor beta chains below were found in one sample sequenced in a study of CD8+CD57+ T cells in acquired aplastic anemia (dated by TCRdb to between 2017 and 2018). The instrument was an Illumina HiSeq 2000. Genomic DNA was used as template for profiling of TCR beta VDJ combinations and CDR3 sequences. TCRdb cleaned the public reads at Q25 with fastp, built clones with MiXCR and kept in-frame beta chains. Entries that share a CDR3 protein sequence are merged under the most common genes and DNA. A total of under 75,000 distinct CDR3 sequences appear in this sample, 50% to 55% of them only once. The leading ten clones occupy approximately 8.6% of the sample. The sequenced sample consisted of sorted CD4+, CD8+, or CD8+CD57+ T cells (not recorded which) from PBMCs. The receptors here all came from a human donor in good health, serving as a control.

The V and J genes are TRBV15 and TRBJ2-7, with D tentatively TRBD1 (6 bases). The length of the CDR3 is 16 residues. Trimming took off 0 bases at V and 0 bases at J, with 12 bases between the two ends. In germline, CDR1 is LNHNV, CDR2 YYDKDF (reference sequence). DNA for the CDR3: TGTGCCACCAGCAGAGAACAGGGTTTCCTCTCCTACGAGCAGTACTTC. It is translated as CATSREQGFLSYEQYF. Full variable domain (remainder filled in from reference TRBV15 and TRBJ2-7): DAMVIQNPRYQVTQFGKPVTLSCSQTLNHNVMYWYQQKSSQAPKLLFHYYDKDFNNEADTPDNFQSRRPNTSFCFLDIRSPGLGDTAMYLCATSREQGFLSYEQYFGPGTRLTVT.

The table lists this clonotype with many counts. V usage is TRBV15 and J usage is TRBJ2-5; TRBD2 agrees at 7 bases. CDR1 and CDR2 from the germline V gene are LNHNV and YYDKDF (reference sequence). V lost 0 bases to trimming and J lost 4 bases; unmatched junction nucleotides: 8. The CDR3 has 16 amino acids. The CDR3 loop is CATSRDRGGSSETQYF. CDR3 nucleotide sequence: TGTGCCACCAGCAGAGATCGGGGCGGGAGTTCAGAGACCCAGTACTTC.

In this sample, this clonotype turned up many times. CDR3 coding DNA: TGTGCCAGCAGCCTAAGCCCCCCTACACTGCTCATCCCTACCGAGGGTTTCTTT. This sequence encodes CASSLSPPTLLIPTEGFF. V gene TRBV3-1 combines with J gene TRBJ1-1; D gene ambiguous. The V end lost 4 bases, the J end lost 13 bases, and 34 bases lay between the germline ends. Germline V gene sequence: CDR1 LGHDT, CDR2 YNNKEL (reference sequence). CDR3 length: 18 amino acids.

This clonotype has a handful of counts. A much larger clone differs from this one at a single base, so this may be a read error. V usage is TRBV5-1 and J usage is TRBJ2-1; the match to TRBD2 covers 11 bases. V was pared by 4 bases and J by 3 bases, with 12 bases of the junction left unmatched. The length of the CDR3 is 18 residues. Germline V lookup: CDR1 SGHRS, CDR2 YFSETQ. Here the CDR3 DNA reads TGCGCCAGCAGCCAACCCAGACCGGGACTAGCGGACTACAATGAGCAGTTCTTC. Amino acid sequence: CASSQPRPGLADYNEQFF.

This clonotype was seen a single time. The gene calls are TRBV11-2 and TRBJ2-7, with a tentative D call TRBD2 (6 bases). The CDR3 runs 15 residues. Germline CDR1 is SGHAT and CDR2 is FQNNGV. V was shortened by 3 bases and J by 5 bases, with 17 bases between the two germline ends. The chain's CDR3 is CASSLVGQGGHEQYF. DNA of the CDR3: TGTGCCAGCAGCTTGGTTGGGCAGGGAGGCCACGAGCAGTACTTC.

At least ten counts were recorded for this clonotype. The chain recombines TRBV4-1 with TRBJ2-7, with 9 bases matching TRBD2. Trimming took 4 bases from V and 0 from J; bases not matched to a gene: 7. The germline CDR1 and CDR2 sequences are MGHRA and YSYEKL. The CDR3 spans 16 residues. CDR3 region: CASSLRISGSSYEQYF. The CDR3 region has the DNA TGCGCCAGCAGCCTCCGAATTAGCGGGAGCTCCTACGAGCAGTACTTC.

This clonotype has a single count. The chain carries TRBV24-1 and TRBJ2-3; D remains ambiguous. The CDR3 totals 11 residues. The ends were cut back, 7 bases at V and 6 bases at J, with 7 bases in the middle. Per the germline V gene, CDR1 is KGHDR and CDR2 is SFDVKD. CDR3 sequence (DNA): TGTGCCACCAGCGCCGGTGATACGCAGTATTTT. Translation gives CATSAGDTQYF.

This clonotype was detected many times. This chain uses TRBV12-3 or TRBV12-4 with TRBJ2-7; 7 bases line up with TRBD1. The CDR3 runs 14 residues. Germline trimming cut 4 bases from V and 0 bases from J; bases unmatched to any gene: 3. In DNA form, the CDR3 reads TGTGCCAGCAGTTCCAGGGACAGCTCCTACGAGCAGTACTTC. Its translation: CASSSRDSSYEQYF.

This sequence joins TRBV2 and TRBJ1-2; D may be TRBD1 (6 bases). Germline V gene lookup returns CDR1 SNHLY and CDR2 FYNNEI. The V gene lost 3 bases and the J gene lost 4 bases, with 9 bases spanning the gap. This CDR3 region has 13 residues. This chain's CDR3 is CASSETDSYGYTF. The CDR3 DNA reads as TGTGCCAGCAGTGAGACGGACAGCTATGGCTACACCTTC.

By sample fraction, this clonotype is medium-sized (0.01 to 0.1%). The chain employs TRBV9 and TRBJ1-3; D not certain. Germline CDR1 and CDR2: SGDLS and YYNGEE. V lost 5 bases, J lost 0 bases, and 3 bases lay in between. The CDR3 spans 12 residues. DNA for the CDR3: TGTGCCAGCAGGGACTCTGGAAACACCATATATTTT. It yields the protein CASRDSGNTIYF.

V and J are TRBV28 and TRBJ1-6; perhaps TRBD1 as D (5 bases). Deletions cut 8 bases from V and 0 bases from J, with 14 bases between. The CDR3 runs 16 residues. Germline lookup yields CDR1 MDHEN and CDR2 SYDVKM. The CDR3 spells CASFPPGSSYNSPLHF. Here the CDR3 DNA reads TGTGCCAGCTTCCCGCCAGGGAGCTCCTATAATTCACCCCTCCACTTT.

Ten or more counts support this clonotype. V gene TRBV27 combines with J gene TRBJ2-7; 7 bases line up with TRBD1. Germline loops: CDR1 MNHEY, CDR2 SMNVEV (reference sequence). The V gene end was trimmed by 5 bases and the J gene end by 1 base; junction bases not matched to a gene: 5. This CDR3 has 14 residues. CDR3 sequence: CASSHRQGSYEQYF. CDR3 coding DNA: TGTGCCAGCAGTCACCGACAGGGTTCCTACGAGCAGTACTTC.

This clonotype has ten or more counts. The rearrangement uses TRBV6-4 and TRBJ2-2; the D is unclear. CDR1 and CDR2 (germline): MRHNA, SNTAGT. V was clipped by 1 base and J by 3 bases, with 6 bases between them. The CDR3 has 14 residues. The CDR3 spells CASSDFLDTGELFF. The CDR3, as DNA: TGTGCCAGCAGTGACTTTCTAGACACCGGGGAGCTGTTTTTT.

This sequence joins TRBV7-2 and TRBJ1-6; possible D gene TRBD1, 6 bases. V was pared by 4 bases and J by 10 bases, with 8 bases between. The CDR3 spans 12 residues. Looked up from germline, CDR1 is SGHTA and CDR2 is FQGNSA. The CDR3 nucleotides are TGTGCCAGCAGCTACACAGGGTCACCCCTCCACTTT. It is translated as CASSYTGSPLHF.

This clonotype was seen repeatedly, ten times or more. The gene calls are TRBV7-8 and TRBJ2-7, with a possible D match to TRBD2 (7 bases). Germline V CDR1 and CDR2: SGHVS, FQNEAQ. The ends were cut back, 1 base at V and 4 bases at J, with 14 bases in the middle. There are 15 residues in the CDR3. The CDR3 protein is CASSLGGGPLYEQYF. In nucleotides, the CDR3 is TGTGCCAGCAGCTTAGGCGGGGGCCCCCTGTACGAGCAGTACTTC. Using reference TRBV7-8 and TRBJ2-7 for the parts outside the CDR3, the full variable domain is GAGVSQSPRYKVAKRGQDVALRCDPISGHVSLFWYQQALGQGPEFLTYFQNEAQLDKSGLPSDRFFAERPEGSVSTLKIQRTQQEDSAVYLCASSLGGGPLYEQYFGPGTRLTVT.

The table lists this clonotype with a few counts. CDR3 amino acids: CSVDRANNEQFF. The DNA for the CDR3 is TGCAGCGTGGATCGGGCTAACAATGAGCAGTTCTTC. V and J are TRBV29-1 and TRBJ2-1, with D unresolved. The CDR3 extends over 12 amino acids. Germline V CDR1 and CDR2: SQVTM, ANQGSEA. The V and J ends lost 6 bases and 5 bases respectively, with 11 bases between them.

This clonotype was counted at least ten times. The J gene is TRBJ2-7, the V gene TRBV9; TRBD2 aligns across 8 bases. V was pared by 0 bases and J by 5 bases, with 10 bases of the junction left unmatched. CDR1 is SGDLS and CDR2 is YYNGEE in the germline V gene. CDR3 size: 16 residues. CDR3 in DNA: TGTGCCAGCAGCGTAGCTACGGGACTAGATAAAAACGAGCAGTACTTC. Translated, it gives CASSVATGLDKNEQYF. Supplemented by reference TRBV9 and TRBJ2-7, the full variable domain reads DSGVTQTPKHLITATGQRVTLRCSPRSGDLSVYWYQQSLDQGLQFLIQYYNGEERAKGNILERFSAQQFPDLHSELNLSSLELGDSALYFCASSVATGLDKNEQYFGPGTRLTVT.

There are many counts of this clonotype. The rearrangement joins TRBV7-9 to TRBJ2-7, with 7 bases matching TRBD1. The CDR3 is 14 amino acids. J lost 2 bases, V lost 5 bases, and 6 bases had no gene match. The germline V gene encodes CDR1 SEHNR and CDR2 FQNEAQ (reference sequence). CDR3 DNA sequence: TGTGCCAGCAGCCCAAGACAGGGCCCCTACGAGCAGTACTTC. Residues: CASSPRQGPYEQYF.

The table lists this clonotype with a few counts. Lacking the conserved final phenylalanine or tryptophan, this CDR3 likely reflects a read error. The chain carries TRBV13 and TRBJ2-1; 8 nucleotides match TRBD2. V dropped 5 bases and J dropped 9; count of bases not matched to a gene: 15. CDR3 length: 16 residues. CDR1 is PRHDT and CDR2 is FYEKMQ in the germline V gene (reference sequence). This CDR3 is CASSPSPGLGGGEQFS. Written as DNA, the CDR3 is TGTGCCAGCAGCCCCTCCCCGGGACTAGGAGGAGGTGAGCAGTTCTCC.

V is TRBV29-1 and J is TRBJ2-5; TRBD1 matches at 9 bases. The germline V gene has CDR1 SQVTM and CDR2 ANQGSEA. The V and J ends lost 0 bases and 13 bases, in that order; junction bases with no gene match: 3. This CDR3 contains 11 residues. Written as DNA, the CDR3 is TGCAGCGTTGAAGACGGGACAGGGTCGTACTTC. Its translation: CSVEDGTGSYF.

This clonotype was counted once. The rearrangement links TRBV9 to TRBJ1-5, with D unresolved. The CDR3 is made up of 14 amino acids. V shed 0 bases and J shed 7 bases, with 11 bases lying between them. The germline V gene has CDR1 SGDLS and CDR2 YYNGEE. As DNA, the CDR3 is TGTGCCAGCAGCGTAGCGGGAGGGATGCAGCCCCAGCATTTT. This encodes CASSVAGGMQPQHF.

The chain uses TRBV19 and TRBJ1-6; no definite D call. The CDR3 contains 13 residues. V lost 3 bases and J lost 10, with 10 bases in between. The germline V gene encodes CDR1 LNHDA and CDR2 SQIVND (reference sequence). CDR3 protein: CASSIGGDSPLHF. CDR3 DNA sequence: TGTGCCAGTAGTATTGGCGGCGACTCACCCCTCCACTTT.

This clonotype was detected a few times. This sequence joins TRBV7-3 and TRBJ2-1; TRBD2 agrees at 12 bases. The CDR3 runs 16 residues. From germline, CDR1 is SGHTA and CDR2 FQGTGA. With 6 bases clipped from V and 4 bases from J, the junction kept 7 bases outside the gene matches. CDR3 nucleotide sequence: TGTGCCAGCAGAACGACTAGCGGGGGAGATTACAATGAGCAGTTCTTC. Translated, it gives CASRTTSGGDYNEQFF. The full variable domain, in which reference TRBV7-3 and TRBJ2-1 provide the parts outside the CDR3, is GAGVSQTPSNKVTEKGKYVELRCDPISGHTALYWYRQSLGQGPEFLIYFQGTGAADDSGLPNDRFFAVRPEGSVSTLKIQRTERGDSAVYLCASRTTSGGDYNEQFFGPGTRLTVL.

This clonotype was detected ten times or more. V and J are TRBV6-1 and TRBJ2-5; 12 bases are a match to TRBD2. CDR3 size: 15 residues. After removal of 6 bases from V and 6 bases from J, the junction contained 8 bases not matched to a gene. Germline values: CDR1 MNHNS, CDR2 SASEGT. CDR3 in amino acids: CASRRLAGVDKTQYF. CDR3 nucleotides: TGTGCCAGCAGACGACTAGCGGGAGTGGATAAGACCCAGTACTTC.

This chain joins TRBV19 and TRBJ1-1; D is undetermined. Between the trimmed V and J ends, which lost 5 bases and 6 bases, there was a span of 10 bases. CDR3 length: 12 residues. The germline V gene has CDR1 LNHDA and CDR2 SQIVND (reference sequence). The CDR3 coding sequence is TGTGCCAGTAGTCCCCAGAGGGCTGAAGCTTTCTTT. It encodes CASSPQRAEAFF.